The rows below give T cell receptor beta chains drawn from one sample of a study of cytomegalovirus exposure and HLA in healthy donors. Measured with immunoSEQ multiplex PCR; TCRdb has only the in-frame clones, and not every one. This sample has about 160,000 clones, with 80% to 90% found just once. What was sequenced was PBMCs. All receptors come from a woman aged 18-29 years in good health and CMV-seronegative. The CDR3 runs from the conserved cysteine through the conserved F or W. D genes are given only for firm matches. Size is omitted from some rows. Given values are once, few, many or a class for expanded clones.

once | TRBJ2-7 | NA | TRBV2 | CASSWTESSYEQYF | TGTGCCAGCAGTTGGACTGAAAGCTCCTACGAGCAGTACTTC
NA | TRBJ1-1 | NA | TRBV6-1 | CASSEIGQPFGGAFF | TGTGCCAGCAGTGAGATCGGACAGCCTTTCGGTGGAGCTTTCTTT
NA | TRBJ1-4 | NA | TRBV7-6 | CASSFTGLNEKLFF | TGTGCCAGCAGTTTTACGGGACTGAATGAAAAACTGTTTTTT
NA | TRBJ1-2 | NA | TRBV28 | CASSQRKGSSYGYTF | TGTGCCAGCAGTCAGAGAAAGGGGTCCTCCTATGGCTACACCTTC
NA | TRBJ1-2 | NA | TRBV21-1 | CASSKAGGDYGYTF | TGTGCCAGCAGCAAAGCAGGGGGCGACTATGGCTACACCTTC
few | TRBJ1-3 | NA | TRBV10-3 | CAIALREGNTIYF | TGTGCCATCGCCCTTCGGGAGGGAAACACCATATATTTT
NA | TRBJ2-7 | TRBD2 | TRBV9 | CASPRLAGSYEQYF | TGTGCCAGCCCTAGACTAGCGGGATCCTACGAGCAGTACTTC
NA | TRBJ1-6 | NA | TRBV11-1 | CASSPPGGAALHF | TGTGCCAGCAGCCCCCCAGGCGGGGCGGCCCTCCACTTT
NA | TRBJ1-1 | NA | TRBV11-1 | CASSLAESTEAFF | TGTGCCAGCAGCTTAGCAGAGAGCACTGAAGCTTTCTTT
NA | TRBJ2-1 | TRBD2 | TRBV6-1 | CASSDPSGVSYNEQFF | TGTGCCAGCAGTGATCCCAGCGGGGTCTCCTACAATGAGCAGTTCTTC
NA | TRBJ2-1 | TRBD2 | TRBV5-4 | CASSLGLAGGDPYNEQFF | TGTGCCAGCAGCTTGGGACTAGCGGGAGGGGACCCCTACAATGAGCAGTTCTTC
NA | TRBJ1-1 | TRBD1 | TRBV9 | CASSAQGASTEAFF | TGTGCCAGCAGCGCACAGGGGGCGAGTACTGAAGCTTTCTTT
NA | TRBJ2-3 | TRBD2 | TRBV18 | CASSPGLLDGATDTQYF | TGTGCCAGCTCACCGGGACTACTAGATGGGGCCACAGATACGCAGTATTTT
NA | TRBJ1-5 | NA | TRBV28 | CASGPETANQPQHF | TGTGCCAGCGGCCCTGAGACAGCTAATCAGCCCCAGCATTTT
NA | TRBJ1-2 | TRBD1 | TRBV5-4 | CASSETGTGYGYTF | TGTGCCAGCAGCGAAACCGGGACAGGCTATGGCTACACCTTC
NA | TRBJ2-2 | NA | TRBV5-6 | CASSMMTERPGELFF | TGTGCCAGCAGCATGATGACGGAGAGACCCGGGGAGCTGTTTTTT
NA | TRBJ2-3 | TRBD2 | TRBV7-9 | CSSSLVVGAGGYTDTQYF | TGTTCCAGCAGCTTAGTAGTGGGCGCGGGAGGCTACACAGATACGCAGTATTTT
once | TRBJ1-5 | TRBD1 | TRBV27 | CASSSRDRGPPQHF | TGTGCCAGCAGTTCCCGGGACAGGGGGCCGCCCCAGCATTTT